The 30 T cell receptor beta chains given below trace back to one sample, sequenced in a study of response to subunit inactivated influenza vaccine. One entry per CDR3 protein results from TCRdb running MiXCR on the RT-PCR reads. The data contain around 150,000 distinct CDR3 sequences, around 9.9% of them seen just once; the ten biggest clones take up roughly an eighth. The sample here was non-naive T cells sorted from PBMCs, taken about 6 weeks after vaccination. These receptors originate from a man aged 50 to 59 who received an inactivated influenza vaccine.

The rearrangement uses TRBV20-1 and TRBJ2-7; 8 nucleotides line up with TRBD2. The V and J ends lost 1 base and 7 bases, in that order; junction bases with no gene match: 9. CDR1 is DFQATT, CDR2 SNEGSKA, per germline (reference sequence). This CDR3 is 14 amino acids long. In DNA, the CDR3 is TGCAGTGCTAGAGGTCGGGAGGGCCTGAGGGAGCAGTACTTC. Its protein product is CSARGREGLREQYF.

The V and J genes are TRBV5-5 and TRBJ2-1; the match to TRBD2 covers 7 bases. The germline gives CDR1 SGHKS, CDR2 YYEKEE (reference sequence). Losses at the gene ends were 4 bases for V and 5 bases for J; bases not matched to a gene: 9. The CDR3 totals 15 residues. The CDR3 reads CASSALAGVNNEQFF. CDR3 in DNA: TGTGCCAGCAGCGCTCTCGCGGGGGTCAACAATGAGCAGTTCTTC.

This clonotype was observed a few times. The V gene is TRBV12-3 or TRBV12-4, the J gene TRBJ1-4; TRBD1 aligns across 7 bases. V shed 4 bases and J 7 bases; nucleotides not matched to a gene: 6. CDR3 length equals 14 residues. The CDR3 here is CASSSYRGTEKLFF. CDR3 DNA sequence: TGTGCCAGCAGTTCGTACAGGGGTACTGAAAAACTGTTTTTT.

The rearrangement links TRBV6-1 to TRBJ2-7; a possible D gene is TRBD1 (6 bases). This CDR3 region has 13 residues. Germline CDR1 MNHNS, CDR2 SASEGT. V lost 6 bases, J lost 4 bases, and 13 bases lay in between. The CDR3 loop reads CASSRQVRYEQYF. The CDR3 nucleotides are TGTGCCAGCAGCCGACAGGTACGGTACGAGCAGTACTTC.

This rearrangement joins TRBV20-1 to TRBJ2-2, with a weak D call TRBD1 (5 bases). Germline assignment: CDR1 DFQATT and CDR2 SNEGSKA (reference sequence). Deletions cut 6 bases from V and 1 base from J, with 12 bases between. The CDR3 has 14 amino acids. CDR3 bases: TGCAGTGCACCAGGGCGGTTGAACACCGGGGAGCTGTTTTTT. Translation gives CSAPGRLNTGELFF.

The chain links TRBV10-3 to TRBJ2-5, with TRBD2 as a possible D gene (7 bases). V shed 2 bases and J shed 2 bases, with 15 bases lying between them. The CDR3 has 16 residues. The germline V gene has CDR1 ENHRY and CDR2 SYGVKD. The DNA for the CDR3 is TGTGCCATCAGTGAGGGGGAAGCGGGACAACAAGAGACCCAGTACTTC. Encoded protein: CAISEGEAGQQETQYF.

In DNA form, the CDR3 reads TGTGCCAGCAGCGTAGCCCCCAGAGATGGAGATACGCAGTATTTT. Its protein product is CASSVAPRDGDTQYF. The rearrangement uses TRBV9 and TRBJ2-3; D not certain. CDR1 SGDLS and CDR2 YYNGEE come from the germline V gene. V dropped 0 bases and J dropped 5 bases, with 13 bases sitting between them. The CDR3 is 15 amino acids.

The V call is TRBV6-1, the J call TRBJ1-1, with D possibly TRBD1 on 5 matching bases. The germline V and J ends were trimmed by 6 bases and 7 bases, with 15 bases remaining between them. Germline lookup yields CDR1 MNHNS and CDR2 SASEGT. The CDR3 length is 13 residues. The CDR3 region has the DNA TGTGCCAGCAGCTCAAGGGGAGTGGGTGAAGCTTTCTTT. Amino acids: CASSSRGVGEAFF.

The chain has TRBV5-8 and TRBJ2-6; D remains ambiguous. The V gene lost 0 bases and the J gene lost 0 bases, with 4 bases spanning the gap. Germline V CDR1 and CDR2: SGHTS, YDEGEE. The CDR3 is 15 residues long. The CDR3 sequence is CASSLDGSGANVLTF. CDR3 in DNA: TGTGCCAGCAGCTTGGATGGCTCTGGGGCCAACGTCCTGACTTTC. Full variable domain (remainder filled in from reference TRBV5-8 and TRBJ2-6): EAGVTQSPTHLIKTRGQQATLRCSPISGHTSVYWYQQALGLGLQFLLWYDEGEERNRGNFPPRFSGRQFPNYSSELNVNALELEDSALYLCASSLDGSGANVLTFGAGSRLTVL.

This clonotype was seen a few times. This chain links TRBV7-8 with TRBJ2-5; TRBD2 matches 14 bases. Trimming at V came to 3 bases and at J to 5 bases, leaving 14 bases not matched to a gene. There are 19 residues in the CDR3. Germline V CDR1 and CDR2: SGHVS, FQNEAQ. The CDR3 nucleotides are TGTGCCAGCAGCTTCTCGACTAGCGGGGGGGCCAATATTAAGGAGACCCAGTACTTC. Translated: CASSFSTSGGANIKETQYF.

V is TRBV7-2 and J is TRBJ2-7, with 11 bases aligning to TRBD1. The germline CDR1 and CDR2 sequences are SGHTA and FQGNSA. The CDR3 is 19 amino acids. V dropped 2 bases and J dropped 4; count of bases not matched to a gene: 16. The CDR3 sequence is CASSLSDRGRRSLLYEQYF. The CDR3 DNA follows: TGTGCCAGCAGCTTATCGGACAGGGGGCGCAGAAGCCTACTTTACGAGCAGTACTTC.

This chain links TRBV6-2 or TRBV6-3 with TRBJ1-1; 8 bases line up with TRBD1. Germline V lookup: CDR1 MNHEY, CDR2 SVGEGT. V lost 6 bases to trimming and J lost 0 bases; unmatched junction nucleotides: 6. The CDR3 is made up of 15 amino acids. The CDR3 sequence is CASSDRGRMNTEAFF. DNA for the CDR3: TGTGCCAGCAGCGACAGGGGACGCATGAACACTGAAGCTTTCTTT.

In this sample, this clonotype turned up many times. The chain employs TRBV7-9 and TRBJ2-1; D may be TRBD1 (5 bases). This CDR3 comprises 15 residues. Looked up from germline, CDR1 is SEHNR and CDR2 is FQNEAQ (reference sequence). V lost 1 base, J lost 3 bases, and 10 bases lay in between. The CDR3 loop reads CASSLGVRVYNEQFF. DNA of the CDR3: TGTGCCAGCAGCTTAGGGGTCAGGGTCTACAATGAGCAGTTCTTC.

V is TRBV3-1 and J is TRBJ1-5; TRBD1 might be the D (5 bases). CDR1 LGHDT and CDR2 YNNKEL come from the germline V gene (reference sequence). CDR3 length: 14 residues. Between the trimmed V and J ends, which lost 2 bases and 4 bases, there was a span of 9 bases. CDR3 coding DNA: TGTGCCAGCAGCCAATCTGGGGGGAATCAGCCCCAGCATTTT. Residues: CASSQSGGNQPQHF.

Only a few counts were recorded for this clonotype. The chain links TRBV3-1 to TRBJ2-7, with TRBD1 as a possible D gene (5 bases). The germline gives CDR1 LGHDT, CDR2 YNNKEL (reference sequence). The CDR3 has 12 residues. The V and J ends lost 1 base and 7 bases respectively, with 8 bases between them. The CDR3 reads CASSQVQGEQYF. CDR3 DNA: TGTGCCAGCAGCCAAGTTCAGGGTGAGCAGTACTTC.

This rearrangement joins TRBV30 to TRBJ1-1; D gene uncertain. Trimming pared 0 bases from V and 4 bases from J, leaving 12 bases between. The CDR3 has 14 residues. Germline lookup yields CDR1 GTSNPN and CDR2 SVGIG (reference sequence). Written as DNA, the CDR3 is TGTGCCTGGAGTGTACTCGGAATGGGCACTGAAGCTTTCTTT. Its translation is CAWSVLGMGTEAFF.

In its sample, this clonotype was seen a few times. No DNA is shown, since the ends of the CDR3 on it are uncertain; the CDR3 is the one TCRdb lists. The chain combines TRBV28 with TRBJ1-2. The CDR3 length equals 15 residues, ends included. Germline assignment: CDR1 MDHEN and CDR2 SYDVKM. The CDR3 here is CASSLLALSSSGYTF.

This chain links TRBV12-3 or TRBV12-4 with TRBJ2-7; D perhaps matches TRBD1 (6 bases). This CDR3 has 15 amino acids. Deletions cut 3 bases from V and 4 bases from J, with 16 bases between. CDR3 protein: CASSFQGRGFYEQYF. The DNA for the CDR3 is TGTGCCAGCAGTTTTCAGGGGAGAGGGTTTTACGAGCAGTACTTC.

DNA for the CDR3: TGTGCCAGCAGCCAAACTAGCGGCGGAGGCTCAAATACGCAGTATTTT. Protein sequence: CASSQTSGGGSNTQYF. This chain connects TRBV3-1 to TRBJ2-3; TRBD2 matches 8 bases. The CDR3 totals 16 residues. V lost 2 bases, J lost 7 bases, and 11 bases stayed unmatched. Germline-derived CDR1 and CDR2 are LGHDT and YNNKEL (reference sequence).

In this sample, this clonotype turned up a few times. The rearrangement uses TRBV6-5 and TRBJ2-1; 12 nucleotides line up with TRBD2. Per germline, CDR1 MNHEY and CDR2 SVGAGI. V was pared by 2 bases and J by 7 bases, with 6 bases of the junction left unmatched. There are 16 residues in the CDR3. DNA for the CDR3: TGTGCCAGCAGTTACCCCACTAGCGGGAGGCGGAATGAGCAGTTCTTC. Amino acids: CASSYPTSGRRNEQFF.

CDR3 coding DNA: TGTGCCAGCAGTTTGTCGACTGTGAACACCGGGGAGCTGTTTTTT. Amino acids: CASSLSTVNTGELFF. The chain combines TRBV7-2 with TRBJ2-2; D uncertain. Per germline, CDR1 SGHTA and CDR2 FQGNSA. The V end was cut by 6 bases, the J end by 1 base, with 12 bases between. This CDR3 is built from 15 residues.

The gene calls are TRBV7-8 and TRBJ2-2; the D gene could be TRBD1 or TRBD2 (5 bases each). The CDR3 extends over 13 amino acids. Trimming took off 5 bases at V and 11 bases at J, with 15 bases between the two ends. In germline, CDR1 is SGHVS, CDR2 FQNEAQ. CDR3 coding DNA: TGTGCCAGCAGCCACCGATTGAGGGGCGAGCTGTTTTTT. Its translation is CASSHRLRGELFF.

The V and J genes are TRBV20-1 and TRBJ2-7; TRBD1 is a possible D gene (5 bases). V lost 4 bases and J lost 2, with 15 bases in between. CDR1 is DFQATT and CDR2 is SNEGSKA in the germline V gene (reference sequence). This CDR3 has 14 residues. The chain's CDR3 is CSAKGILAAYEQYF. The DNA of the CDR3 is TGCAGTGCTAAGGGGATTTTAGCAGCCTACGAGCAGTACTTC.

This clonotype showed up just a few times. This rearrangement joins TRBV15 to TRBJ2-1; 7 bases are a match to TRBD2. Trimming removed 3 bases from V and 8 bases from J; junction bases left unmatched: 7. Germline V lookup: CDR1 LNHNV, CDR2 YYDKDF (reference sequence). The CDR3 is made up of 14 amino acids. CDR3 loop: CATSRVAGVDEQFF. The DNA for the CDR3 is TGTGCCACCAGCAGGGTGGCGGGGGTGGATGAGCAGTTCTTC.

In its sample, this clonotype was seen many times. This CDR3 is CASSAGRTAYEQYF. CDR3 DNA sequence: TGTGCCAGCAGTGCGGGCAGGACAGCCTACGAGCAGTACTTC. This chain links TRBV12-3 or TRBV12-4 with TRBJ2-7, with D possibly being TRBD1 (6 bases). Deletions cut 5 bases from V and 2 bases from J, with 13 bases between. The CDR3 runs 14 residues.

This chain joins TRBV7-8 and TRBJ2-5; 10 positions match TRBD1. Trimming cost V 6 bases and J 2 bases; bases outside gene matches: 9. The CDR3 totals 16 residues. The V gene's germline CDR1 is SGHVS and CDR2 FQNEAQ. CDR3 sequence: CASRRRDRGQQETQYF. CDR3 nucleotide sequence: TGTGCCAGCAGGCGCCGGGACAGGGGACAGCAAGAGACCCAGTACTTC.

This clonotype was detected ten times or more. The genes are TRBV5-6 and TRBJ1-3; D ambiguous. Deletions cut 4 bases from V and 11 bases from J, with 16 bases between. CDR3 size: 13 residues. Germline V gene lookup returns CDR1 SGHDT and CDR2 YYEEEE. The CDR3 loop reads CASSRDTSLAIYF. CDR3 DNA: TGTGCCAGCAGCAGAGACACCTCCTTGGCCATATATTTT.

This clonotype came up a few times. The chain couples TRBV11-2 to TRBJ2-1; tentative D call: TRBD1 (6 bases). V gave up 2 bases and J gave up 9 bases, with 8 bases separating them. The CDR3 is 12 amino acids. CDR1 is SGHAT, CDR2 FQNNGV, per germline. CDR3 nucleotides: TGTGCCAGCAGCTTACAGGGGAGTGAGCAGTTCTTC. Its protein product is CASSLQGSEQFF. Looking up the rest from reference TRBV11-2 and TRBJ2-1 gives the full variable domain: EAGVAQSPRYKIIEKRQSVAFWCNPISGHATLYWYQQILGQGPKLLIQFQNNGVVDDSQLPKDRFSAERLKGVDSTLKIQPAKLEDSAVYLCASSLQGSEQFFGPGTRLTVL.

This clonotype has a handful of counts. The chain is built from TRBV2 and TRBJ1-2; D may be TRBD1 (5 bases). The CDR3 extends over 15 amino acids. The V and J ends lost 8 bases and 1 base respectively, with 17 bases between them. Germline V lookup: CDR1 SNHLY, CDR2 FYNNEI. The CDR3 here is CASGSIIQDNYGYTF. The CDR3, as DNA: TGTGCCAGCGGGTCAATTATACAGGATAACTATGGCTACACCTTC.

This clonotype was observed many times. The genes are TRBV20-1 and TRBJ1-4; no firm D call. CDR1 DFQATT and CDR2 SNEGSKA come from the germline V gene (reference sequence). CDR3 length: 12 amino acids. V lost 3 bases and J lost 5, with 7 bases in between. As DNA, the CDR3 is TGCAGTGCTAGCCCGGAGAATGAAAAACTGTTTTTT. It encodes CSASPENEKLFF.